This TCR beta chain was recorded in a study of immune heterogeneity within non-small cell lung tumors (dated by TCRdb to the late 2010s). In terms of the full investigation: By histology, the tumors were a few squamous cell carcinomas, 10 non-squamous carcinomas and 1 tumor not otherwise specified. The study combined whole-exome sequencing, RNA-seq and TCR beta repertoire sequencing of multiple spatially distinct regions from each NSCLC tumor to examine intratumoral immune heterogeneity. TCR repertoires were analyzed from some 59 tumor loci of roughly 15 patients, whereas transcriptome data were available for only 44 loci from approximately twelve patients. Binding of neoantigens to the HLA alleles of each patient was predicted with netMHCpan-3.0 for mutant peptides of 8 to 11 amino acids. Study-wide conclusions, independent of this receptor: For the most part, high-frequency TCR beta clonotypes differed from one individual patient to another. Within a patient, the same dominant CDR3B clonotypes appeared at multiple loci, but different tumor locations also contained unique high-frequency clones. A statistically significant but moderate positive correlation (R roughly 0.3) was observed between local T-cell repertoire clonality and local tumor mutational burden.

The TCR beta CDR3 region was amplified with a multiplex PCR system, in which a first round of nine to ten cycles was run using 32 V-gene forward and 13 J-gene reverse primers. A QIAGEN Multiplex PCR Kit was used for first-round PCR, and the primer sequences were filed in Chinese patent CN105087789A. Illumina universal primers were added in a second PCR round performed with the Phusion High-Fidelity PCR Kit. The TCR libraries underwent paired-end sequencing with a read length of 151 bp on the Illumina HiSeq X Ten platform. Processing in the source paper ran as follows. Cutadapt removed reads without multiplex PCR primers, PEAR merged read pairs, and MiXCR with default settings called CDR3 regions. Shannon entropy measured repertoire diversity, while clonality was calculated as one minus the Shannon entropy divided by the ln of the count of productive unique sequences. A clonotype counted as a dominant or high-frequency T-cell clone when its frequency was 0.5% or higher. The raw public reads went through TCRdb reprocessing: fastp at Q25, MiXCR clone calling, in-frame beta chains kept. Duplicate CDR3 protein sequences are folded into a single record with the most common DNA and genes. The V and J calls follow TCRdb's processing rather than the paper's. Counted in this sample were about 20,000 distinct CDR3 sequences; 28% of them appeared once. 4% to 5% of the sample is held by the ten biggest clonotypes.

This clonotype was detected a few times. The antigen it recognizes is unknown. No much larger clonotype is one base removed from it; base qualities were not supplied. Genomic DNA was extracted from bulk tumor tissue and used as the TCR template, and roughly 600 ng gDNA was amplified per sample. During surgery, several biopsies were collected from each primary tumor and placed as far from one another as possible within the tumor mass. The study cohort was described as untreated, and patients were newly diagnosed NSCLC cases undergoing curative surgery. The donors were about 15 patients with newly diagnosed non-small cell lung cancer who were having surgery with curative intent. A couple of independent pathologists examined the resected tumor masses. Only DNA and RNA samples of high quality went on to sequencing. This sequence originates from a man aged 40-55 years with non-small cell lung cancer. Material for sequencing was lung tumor tissue.

The CDR3: CASSPGLAETYEQYF. The DNA is as follows: TGTGCCAGCAGCCCCGGGCTAGCGGAAACCTACGAGCAGTACTTC. The chain is assembled from TRBV11-2 and TRBJ2-7, and 7 junction bases match TRBD2. The junction shows trimming of 5 bases on V and 2 bases on J, and the gene matches do not reach 9 bases of it. The CDR3, cysteine through phenylalanine, is 15 amino acids long. Of all the DNA, just the CDR3 is kept, 45 bases in frame from base 1. CDR1 SGHAT and CDR2 FQNNGV were looked up in the germline V gene.